Sequencing of this T cell receptor beta chain was carried out in a study of blood T cell repertoires in COVID-19. As for the study in general: The study drew acute and convalescent COVID-19 samples from the United States, Italy and Spain. PBMCs, B-cell-depleted T cells, or T cells were the source of the cDNA or gDNA that made up the material.

This clone occurred once. The CDR3 is 16 residues long. Methods used by the authors: For nucleated cells, counts were estimated from reference gene primer amplification. Data came from immunoSEQ multiplex PCR; TCRdb stores just in-frame clones and leaves some out. V and J calls and clone size are copied from that table; D and trimming were computed from the DNA. The table lists around 200,000 clones, around 87% of them singletons. This clonotype was obtained from a man in his forties with active or convalescent COVID-19. The specimen was peripheral blood. The V call is TRBV21-1, the J call TRBJ1-5; the D call of TRBD1 is as the table states it, not checked on the DNA. TRBV21-1 is labeled a pseudogene. CDR3 nucleotide sequence: TGTGCCGGACAAAACAACGGGACACGTGCAATCAAGCCCCAGCATTTT. This translates into CAGQNNGTRAIKPQHF.